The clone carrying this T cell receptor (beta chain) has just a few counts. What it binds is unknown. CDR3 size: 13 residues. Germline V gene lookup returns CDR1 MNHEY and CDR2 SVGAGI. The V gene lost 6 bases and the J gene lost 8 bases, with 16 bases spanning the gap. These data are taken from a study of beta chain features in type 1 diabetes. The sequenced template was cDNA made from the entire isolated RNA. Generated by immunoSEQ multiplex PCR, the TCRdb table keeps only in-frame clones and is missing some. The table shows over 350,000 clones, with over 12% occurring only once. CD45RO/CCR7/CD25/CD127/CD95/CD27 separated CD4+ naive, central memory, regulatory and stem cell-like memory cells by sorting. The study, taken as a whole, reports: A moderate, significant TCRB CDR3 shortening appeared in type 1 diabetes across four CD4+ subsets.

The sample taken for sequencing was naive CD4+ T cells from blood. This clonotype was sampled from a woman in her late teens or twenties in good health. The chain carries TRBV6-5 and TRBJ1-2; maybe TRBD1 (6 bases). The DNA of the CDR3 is TGTGCCAGCAGAGGGGGACGGACTCAAGGCTACACCTTC. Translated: CASRGGRTQGYTF.